One sample yielded the 18 T cell receptor beta chains listed below, sequenced in a study of T cells after yellow fever vaccination. TCRdb reprocessed the 5' RACE reads via MiXCR and lists one record per CDR3 protein. In the table there are roughly 250,000 distinct CDR3 sequences, over 10% of which are singletons. Source: CD4+ T cells sorted from PBMCs, taken 45 days after the yellow fever booster vaccination. The receptors come from a man aged 30-40 years who received the YFV17D yellow fever vaccine.

This clonotype was recorded a few times. The chain couples TRBV7-2 to TRBJ1-1; D is undetermined. This CDR3 is built from 13 residues. The V gene's germline CDR1 is SGHTA and CDR2 FQGNSA. V lost 6 bases to trimming and J lost 4 bases, with 12 bases between them. The CDR3 region is CASSMTPATEAFF. CDR3 nucleotides: TGTGCCAGCAGTATGACACCTGCCACTGAAGCTTTCTTT.

In its sample, this clonotype was seen many times. The CDR3 region is CASSYSSDTYNEQFF. In DNA form, the CDR3 reads TGTGCCAGCAGTTACTCCAGCGATACCTACAATGAGCAGTTCTTC. V and J are TRBV6-5 and TRBJ2-1; no clear D. This CDR3 has 15 amino acids. V lost 0 bases and J 2 bases, leaving 8 bases between the germline ends. Germline CDR1 reads MNHEY; CDR2 reads SVGAGI.

Ten or more counts support this clonotype. The chain is built from TRBV20-1 and TRBJ2-5; D gene uncertain. Germline CDR1 DFQATT, CDR2 SNEGSKA (reference sequence). The CDR3 contains 13 residues. V was trimmed by 2 bases and J by 5 bases, leaving 12 bases between them. The CDR3 is CSARTNLRETQYF. CDR3 nucleotide sequence: TGCAGTGCTAGAACCAATTTGAGGGAGACCCAGTACTTC.

This clonotype was observed a handful of times. The rearrangement joins TRBV7-9 to TRBJ2-7; D not resolved. The germline V and J ends were trimmed by 5 bases and 9 bases, with 17 bases remaining between them. CDR3 length equals 13 residues. Germline V gives CDR1 SEHNR, CDR2 FQNEAQ (reference sequence). The CDR3 is CASSIQSGSPQYF. The CDR3 DNA follows: TGTGCCAGCAGCATCCAGTCAGGAAGTCCGCAGTACTTC.

This clonotype was observed a handful of times. The rearrangement uses TRBV7-2 and TRBJ2-1; tentatively, D is TRBD2 (7 bases). The germline V gene has CDR1 SGHTA and CDR2 FQGNSA. V was clipped by 1 base and J by 3 bases, with 13 bases between them. The CDR3 spans 16 residues. The CDR3, as DNA: TGTGCCAGCAGCTTAGATGGCGGGGGCTTCTACAATGAGCAGTTCTTC. It yields the protein CASSLDGGGFYNEQFF. The entire variable domain, with the rest obtained from reference TRBV7-2 and TRBJ2-1, is as follows: GAGVSQSPSNKVTEKGKDVELRCDPISGHTALYWYRQSLGQGLEFLIYFQGNSAPDKSGLPSDRFSAERTGGSVSTLTIQRTQQEDSAVYLCASSLDGGGFYNEQFFGPGTRLTVL.

A remark on this clonotype: This may be a read error: a much more frequent sequence differs by one nucleotide. The chain is built from TRBV12-3 or TRBV12-4 and TRBJ2-5; weak D call: TRBD2 (6 bases). The CDR3 is 13 amino acids. The CDR3 DNA sequence: TGTGACAGCAGGGACGGGGGTAAAGAGACCCAGTACTTC. Encoded protein: CDSRDGGKETQYF.

Many counts were recorded for this clonotype. The chain combines TRBV7-8 with TRBJ2-2; D is ambiguous. Trimming left V 5 bases short and J 8 bases short, with 9 bases between. The CDR3 totals 12 residues. Germline V CDR1 and CDR2: SGHVS, FQNEAQ. CDR3 region: CASSPVTGELFF. CDR3 DNA: TGTGCCAGCAGCCCAGTAACGGGGGAGCTGTTTTTT.

This clonotype has more than one count but fewer than ten. The chain carries TRBV29-1 and TRBJ1-4; the D gene is possibly TRBD1 (6 bases). Between the trimmed V and J ends, which lost 5 bases and 5 bases, there was a span of 12 bases. CDR1 and CDR2 from the germline V gene are SQVTM and ANQGSEA. This CDR3 has 13 amino acids. The CDR3 loop is CSVLQGVNEKLFF. As DNA, the CDR3 is TGCAGCGTTCTACAGGGAGTGAATGAAAAACTGTTTTTT.

The gene calls are TRBV5-1 and TRBJ2-7; D uncertain. The CDR3 runs to 14 residues. Deletions cut 2 bases from V and 5 bases from J, with 14 bases between. Germline V gives CDR1 SGHRS, CDR2 YFSETQ. This chain's CDR3 is CASSLSEDRNEQYF. CDR3 bases: TGCGCCAGCAGCTTATCCGAGGATCGAAACGAGCAGTACTTC.

V and J are TRBV4-3 and TRBJ1-4; a possible D gene is TRBD1 (5 bases). CDR3 size: 13 residues. Trimming took off 3 bases at V and 14 bases at J, with 16 bases between the two ends. Germline V CDR1 and CDR2: LGHNA, YSLEER. CDR3 region: CASSQMTREGLFF. CDR3 nucleotides: TGCGCCAGCAGCCAGATGACCAGGGAGGGGCTGTTTTTT.

This clonotype has only a few counts. V gene TRBV12-3 or TRBV12-4 combines with J gene TRBJ2-2, with 7 bases aligning to TRBD1. J gave up 6 bases and V 4 bases, and 2 bases lay outside the gene matches. The CDR3 is 13 amino acids. The CDR3 region has the DNA TGTGCCAGCAGTTCCACAGGGGCCGGGGAGCTGTTTTTT. Its protein is CASSSTGAGELFF.

The rearrangement uses TRBV7-2 and TRBJ2-7; D not resolved. Trimming cost V 2 bases and J 3 bases, with 8 bases left between them. Germline V gives CDR1 SGHTA, CDR2 FQGNSA. The CDR3 loop spans 13 amino acids. In DNA, the CDR3 is TGTGCCAGCAGCTTATCGGGCCTCTACGAGCAGTACTTC. Its protein product is CASSLSGLYEQYF.

CDR3 protein: CASSPILGAAKNIQYF. CDR3 nucleotides: TGTGCCAGCTCACCAATCCTGGGGGCTGCCAAAAACATTCAGTACTTC. The chain employs TRBV18 and TRBJ2-4; a weak D match, TRBD1 (6 bases). CDR3 length equals 16 residues. Germline-derived CDR1 and CDR2 are KGHSH and LQKENI. The germline V and J ends were trimmed by 2 bases and 1 base, with 12 bases remaining between them.

The V and J genes are TRBV4-2 and TRBJ2-7; the D gene could be TRBD1 or TRBD2 (5 bases each). CDR3 length: 15 residues. Germline CDR1 is LGHNA and CDR2 is YNFKEQ. With 4 bases removed from V and 2 bases from J, the gap between germline ends came to 15 bases. The CDR3 reads CASSPTRDATYEQYF. CDR3 nucleotide sequence: TGTGCCAGCAGCCCGACTCGGGACGCCACCTACGAGCAGTACTTC.

Turning to this clonotype: The junction and the germline gene differ at one end; a read error may be behind it. The chain employs TRBV3-1 and TRBJ2-7; TRBD1 matches at 9 bases. CDR3 length: 15 residues. Per germline, CDR1 LGHDT and CDR2 YNNKEL (reference sequence). CDR3 region: CASCQGTGNAYEQYF. The CDR3 bases are TGTGCCAGCTGCCAAGGGACAGGGAATGCCTACGAGCAGTACTTC.

This clonotype came up a few times. V usage is TRBV30 and J usage is TRBJ1-2; D is ambiguous. CDR1 is GTSNPN and CDR2 is SVGIG in the germline V gene (reference sequence). Deletions cut 0 bases from V and 9 bases from J, with 14 bases between. The CDR3 extends over 13 amino acids. The DNA for the CDR3 is TGTGCCTGGAGTGTAACGACAAAGATGCGCTACACCTTC. This encodes CAWSVTTKMRYTF.

This chain connects TRBV5-1 to TRBJ2-7; D not resolved. Germline V CDR1 and CDR2: SGHRS, YFSETQ. V was cut by 7 bases and J by 2 bases, with 13 bases left in between. The CDR3 spans 13 residues. CDR3 region: CASQEGPAYEQYF. The CDR3 DNA reads as TGCGCCAGCCAGGAAGGGCCCGCCTACGAGCAGTACTTC.

This chain connects TRBV5-1 to TRBJ2-1; D possibly uses TRBD1 or TRBD2 (5 bases each). CDR1 and CDR2 (germline): SGHRS, YFSETQ. Deletions cut 5 bases from V and 0 bases from J, with 12 bases between. The CDR3 is 15 residues long. The CDR3, as DNA: TGCGCCAGCAGGCCGGTTGGGGGCTCCTACAATGAGCAGTTCTTC. As protein: CASRPVGGSYNEQFF.